One T cell receptor (beta chain) is described in this entry. Its target is not known. The PCR contained 60 Vbeta and 13 Jbeta primers. The method was immunoSEQ multiplex PCR; TCRdb's version includes in-frame clones alone and lacks a portion of them. In the table there are approximately 290,000 clones, about four fifths of which are singletons. This specimen belongs to a study of cytomegalovirus exposure and HLA in healthy donors. Study at large: Most genotyped donors, about 81% of roughly 400, had Caucasian-associated genetic ancestry.

After removal of 2 bases from V and 5 bases from J, the junction contained 5 bases not matched to a gene. Germline CDR1 reads MNHEY; CDR2 reads SVGAGI. The CDR3 length is 15 residues. Study results and limitations: According to an earlier analysis, most TCR beta V segments yielded productive rearrangements about 90% or about 30% of the time.

The V gene is TRBV6-5, the J gene TRBJ2-5; 10 positions match TRBD2. The material sequenced was PBMCs. This receptor was taken from a girl aged 2 to 9 in good health and CMV-seronegative. The CDR3 nucleotides read TGTGCCAGCAGTTACGGAGCGGGAGGGCTTGAGACCCAGTACTTC. As protein: CASSYGAGGLETQYF.